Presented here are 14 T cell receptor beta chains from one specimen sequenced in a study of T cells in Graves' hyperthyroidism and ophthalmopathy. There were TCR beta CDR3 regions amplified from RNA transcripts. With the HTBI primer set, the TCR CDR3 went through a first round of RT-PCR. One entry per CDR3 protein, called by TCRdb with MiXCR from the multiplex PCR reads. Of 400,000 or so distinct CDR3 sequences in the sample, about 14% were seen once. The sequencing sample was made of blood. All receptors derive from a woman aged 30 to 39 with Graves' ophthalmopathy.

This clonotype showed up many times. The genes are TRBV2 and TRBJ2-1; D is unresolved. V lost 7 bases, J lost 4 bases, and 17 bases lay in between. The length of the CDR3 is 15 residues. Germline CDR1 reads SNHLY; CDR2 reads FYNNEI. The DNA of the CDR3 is TGTGCCAGCACATGGGCCGAGAGATTTTACAATGAGCAGTTCTTC. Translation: CASTWAERFYNEQFF.

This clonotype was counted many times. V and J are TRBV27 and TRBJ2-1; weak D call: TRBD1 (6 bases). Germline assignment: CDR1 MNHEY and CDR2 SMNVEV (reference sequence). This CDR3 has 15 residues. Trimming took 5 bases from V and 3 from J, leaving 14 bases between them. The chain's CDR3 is CASSHPGQIYNEQFF. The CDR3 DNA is TGTGCCAGCAGTCATCCGGGACAAATCTACAATGAGCAGTTCTTC.

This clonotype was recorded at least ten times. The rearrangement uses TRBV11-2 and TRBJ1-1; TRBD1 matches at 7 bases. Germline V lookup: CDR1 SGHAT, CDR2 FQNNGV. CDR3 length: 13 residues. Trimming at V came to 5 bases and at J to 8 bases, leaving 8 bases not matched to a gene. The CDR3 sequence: CASSPRTGPEAFF. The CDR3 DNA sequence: TGTGCCAGCAGCCCCAGGACAGGACCGGAAGCTTTCTTT.

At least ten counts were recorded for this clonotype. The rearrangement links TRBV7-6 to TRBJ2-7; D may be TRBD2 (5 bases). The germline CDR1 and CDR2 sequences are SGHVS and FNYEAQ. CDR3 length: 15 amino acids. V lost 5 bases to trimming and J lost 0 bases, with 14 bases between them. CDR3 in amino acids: CASSASAGNSYEQYF. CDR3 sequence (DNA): TGTGCCAGCAGCGCCAGTGCCGGGAACTCCTACGAGCAGTACTTC. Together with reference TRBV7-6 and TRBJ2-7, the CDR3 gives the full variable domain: GAGVSQSPRYKVTKRGQDVALRCDPISGHVSLYWYRQALGQGPEFLTYFNYEAQQDKSGLPNDRFSAERPEGSISTLTIQRTEQRDSAMYRCASSASAGNSYEQYFGPGTRLTVT.

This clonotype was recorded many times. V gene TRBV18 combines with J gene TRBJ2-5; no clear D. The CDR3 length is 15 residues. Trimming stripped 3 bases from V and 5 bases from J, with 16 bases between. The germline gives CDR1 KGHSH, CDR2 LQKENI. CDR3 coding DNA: TGTGCCAGCTCACCGCCGGGCCCCAACGGGGAGACCCAGTACTTC. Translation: CASSPPGPNGETQYF.

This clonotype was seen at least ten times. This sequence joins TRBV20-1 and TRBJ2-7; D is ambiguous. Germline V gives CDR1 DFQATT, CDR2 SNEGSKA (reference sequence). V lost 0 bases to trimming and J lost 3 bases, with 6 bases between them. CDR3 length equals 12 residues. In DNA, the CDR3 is TGCAGTGCTAGAGATCTATACTACGAGCAGTACTTC. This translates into CSARDLYYEQYF.

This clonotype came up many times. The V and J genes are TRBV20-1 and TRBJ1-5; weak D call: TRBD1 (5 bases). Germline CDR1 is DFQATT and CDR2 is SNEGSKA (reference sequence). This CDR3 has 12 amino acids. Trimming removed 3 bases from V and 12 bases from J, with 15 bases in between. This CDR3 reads CSASVVEGLQHF. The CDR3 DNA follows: TGCAGTGCTAGTGTCGTGGAGGGGCTCCAGCATTTT.

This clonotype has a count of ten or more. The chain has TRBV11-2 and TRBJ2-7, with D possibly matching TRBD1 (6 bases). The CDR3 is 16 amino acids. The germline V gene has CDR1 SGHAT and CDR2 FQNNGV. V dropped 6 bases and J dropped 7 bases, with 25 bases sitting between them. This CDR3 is CASRKPEAGRGGEQYF. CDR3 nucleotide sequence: TGTGCCAGCAGAAAGCCCGAGGCAGGGAGAGGGGGAGAGCAGTACTTC. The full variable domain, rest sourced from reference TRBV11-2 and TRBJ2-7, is EAGVAQSPRYKIIEKRQSVAFWCNPISGHATLYWYQQILGQGPKLLIQFQNNGVVDDSQLPKDRFSAERLKGVDSTLKIQPAKLEDSAVYLCASRKPEAGRGGEQYFGPGTRLTVT.

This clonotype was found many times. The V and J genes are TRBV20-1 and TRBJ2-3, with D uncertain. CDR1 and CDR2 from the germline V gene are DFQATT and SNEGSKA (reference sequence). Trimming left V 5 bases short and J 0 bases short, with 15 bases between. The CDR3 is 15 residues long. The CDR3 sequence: CSALELAESTDTQYF. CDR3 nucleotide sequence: TGCAGTGCTCTAGAGCTCGCAGAGAGCACAGATACGCAGTATTTT.

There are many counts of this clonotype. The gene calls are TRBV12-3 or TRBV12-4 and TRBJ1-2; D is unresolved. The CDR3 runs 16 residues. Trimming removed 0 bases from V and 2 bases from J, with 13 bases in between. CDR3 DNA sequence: TGTGCCAGCAGTTTAGCAGGGCCGCCGATAAACTATGGCTACACCTTC. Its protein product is CASSLAGPPINYGYTF.

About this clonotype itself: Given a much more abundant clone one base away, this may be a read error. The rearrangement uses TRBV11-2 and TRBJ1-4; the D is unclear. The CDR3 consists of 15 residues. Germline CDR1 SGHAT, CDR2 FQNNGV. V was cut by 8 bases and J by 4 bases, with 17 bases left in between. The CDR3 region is CASGPMPGYNEKLFF. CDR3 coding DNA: TGTGCCAGCGGCCCCATGCCCGGGTATAATGAAAAACTGTTTTTT.

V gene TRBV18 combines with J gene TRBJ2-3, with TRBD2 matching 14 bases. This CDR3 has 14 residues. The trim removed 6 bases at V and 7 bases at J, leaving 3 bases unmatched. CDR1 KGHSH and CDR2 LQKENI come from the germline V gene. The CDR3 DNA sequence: TGTGCCAGCTCGACTAGCGGGGGGGCCAATACGCAGTATTTT. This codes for CASSTSGGANTQYF.

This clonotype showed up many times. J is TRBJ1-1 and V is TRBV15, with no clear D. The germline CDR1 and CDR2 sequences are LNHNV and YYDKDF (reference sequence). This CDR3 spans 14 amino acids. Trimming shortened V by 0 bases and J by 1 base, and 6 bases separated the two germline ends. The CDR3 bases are TGTGCCACCAGCAGAGATCGGAGGAACACTGAAGCTTTCTTT. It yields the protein CATSRDRRNTEAFF.

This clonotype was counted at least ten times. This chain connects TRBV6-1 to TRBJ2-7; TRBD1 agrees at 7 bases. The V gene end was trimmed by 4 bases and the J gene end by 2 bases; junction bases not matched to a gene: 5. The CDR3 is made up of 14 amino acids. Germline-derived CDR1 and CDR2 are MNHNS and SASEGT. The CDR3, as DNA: TGTGCCAGCAGTGCATCTGACAGGGCCTACGAGCAGTACTTC. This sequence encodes CASSASDRAYEQYF.